This TCR beta chain was found in a study of blood T cell repertoires in COVID-19. The CDR3 spans 15 residues. Germline V CDR1 and CDR2: SGHAT, FQDESV (reference sequence). The V gene end was trimmed by 5 bases and the J gene end by 2 bases; junction bases not matched to a gene: 4. This table comes from immunoSEQ multiplex PCR, and its TCRdb copy is limited to in-frame clones, with some not included. The sample lists more than 110,000 clones; 80% to 85% were seen once. This clone was seen a handful of times. What was sequenced was peripheral blood. V usage is TRBV11-1 and J usage is TRBJ1-4, with 8 bases aligning to TRBD1. This sequence originates from a human donor in a cohort sampled during active COVID-19. The DNA for the CDR3 is TGTGCCAGCAGCCCGAGGGACAGGACTAATGAAAAACTGTTTTTT. Protein: CASSPRDRTNEKLFF.